A selection of T cell receptor beta chains follows, all from one sample in a study of T-cell reconstitution after alpha-beta-depleted transplantation in children. One entry per CDR3 protein, called by TCRdb with MiXCR from the PCR reads. The profile shows approximately 350,000 distinct CDR3 sequences, about an eighth of them singletons. This specimen was PBMCs, taken from the stem cell graft. These receptor sequences come from a human donor who donated a stem cell graft to a child with Fanconi anemia. CDR3s include the opening cysteine and the closing phenylalanine or tryptophan. The D gene is left open where the match is weak. Clone size is not always given. Where it is, it says once, few, many or a class for expanded clones.

v_call	d_call	j_call	clone_size	cdr3_aa	cdr3_nt
TRBV4-2	NA	TRBJ1-1	NA	CASSQDAGMNTEAFF	TGTGCCAGCAGCCAAGATGCAGGGATGAACACTGAAGCTTTCTTT
TRBV6-1	TRBD1	TRBJ1-5	NA	CASRRDREWYQPQHF	TGTGCCAGCAGAAGAGACAGGGAGTGGTATCAGCCCCAGCATTTT
TRBV6-1	NA	TRBJ2-5	NA	CASGGPDKAQETQYF	TGTGCCAGCGGAGGACCAGATAAGGCACAAGAGACCCAGTACTTC
TRBV12-3/TRBV12-4	NA	TRBJ1-5	few	CASSLGSGPLYSNQPQHF	TGTGCCAGCAGTTTAGGATCCGGCCCACTCTATAGCAATCAGCCCCAGCATTTT
TRBV28	NA	TRBJ2-5	NA	CASSFSQRGETQYF	TGTGCCAGCAGTTTCTCGCAGCGAGGGGAGACCCAGTACTTC
TRBV29-1	NA	TRBJ1-1	few	CSVVGDFLTEAFF	TGCAGCGTTGTCGGGGATTTTTTGACTGAAGCTTTCTTT
TRBV11-2	TRBD2	TRBJ2-1	NA	CASSPTSGGGDEQFF	TGTGCCAGCAGCCCTACTAGCGGGGGGGGAGATGAGCAGTTCTTC
TRBV29-1	NA	TRBJ2-1	NA	CSAGTKWMGEQFF	TGCAGCGCCGGCACCAAATGGATGGGTGAGCAGTTCTTC
TRBV12-3/TRBV12-4	NA	TRBJ2-5	many	CASSLKGAQTQYF	TGTGCCAGCAGTTTAAAAGGGGCTCAGACCCAGTACTTC
TRBV20-1	NA	TRBJ1-4	NA	CSAPGDVNEKLFF	TGCAGTGCTCCAGGGGATGTTAATGAAAAACTGTTTTTT
TRBV6-5	TRBD1	TRBJ2-7	NA	CASSYLDRGSEQYF	TGTGCCAGCAGTTACTTGGACAGGGGGTCCGAGCAGTACTTC
TRBV15	NA	TRBJ1-1	NA	CATSSGLGDEAFF	TGTGCCACCAGCAGCGGACTCGGGGATGAAGCTTTCTTT
TRBV27	NA	TRBJ2-3	few	CASSLQARVTDTQYF	TGTGCCAGCAGTTTACAAGCGCGGGTCACAGATACGCAGTATTTT
TRBV5-1	TRBD2	TRBJ2-5	few	CASSPSGVYQETQYF	TGCGCCAGCAGTCCGAGCGGGGTCTACCAAGAGACCCAGTACTTC
TRBV5-1	NA	TRBJ2-5	many	CASSRRLRETQYF	TGCGCTTCCAGCAGGCGGCTGCGGGAGACCCAGTACTTC
TRBV27	NA	TRBJ1-6	many	CASTGATYNSPLHF	TGTGCCAGCACGGGGGCAACCTATAATTCACCCCTCCACTTT
TRBV30	NA	TRBJ2-7	NA	CAWTPRRHAEQYF	TGTGCCTGGACTCCTCGAAGACACGCGGAACAGTACTTC
TRBV7-9	NA	TRBJ1-2	few	CASSLPDFTGYTF	TGTGCCAGCAGCTTACCAGATTTCACGGGCTACACCTTC
TRBV6-2/TRBV6-3	NA	TRBJ2-3	many	CASKNTGSIADTQYF	TGTGCCAGCAAAAACACGGGGAGTATCGCAGATACGCAGTATTTT
TRBV7-2	NA	TRBJ2-7	many	CASSSGPFDEQYF	TGTGCCAGCAGCTCGGGGCCTTTTGACGAGCAGTACTTC
TRBV7-2	NA	TRBJ1-2	few	CASSYPRDYGYTF	TGTGCCAGCAGCTATCCCAGGGACTATGGCTACACCTTC
TRBV5-1	NA	TRBJ2-2	few	CASSSGDRPSNTGELFF	TGCGCCAGCAGCTCTGGGGACCGACCATCTAACACCGGGGAGCTGTTTTTT
TRBV20-1	NA	TRBJ2-2	many	CSATMGGRSTGELFF	TGCAGTGCTACCATGGGGGGGCGCAGCACCGGGGAGCTGTTTTTT
TRBV4-3	NA	TRBJ1-2	many	CASSQAWSREVFGGYTF	TGCGCCAGCAGCCAAGCTTGGTCCAGGGAGGTTTTCGGAGGCTACACCTTC